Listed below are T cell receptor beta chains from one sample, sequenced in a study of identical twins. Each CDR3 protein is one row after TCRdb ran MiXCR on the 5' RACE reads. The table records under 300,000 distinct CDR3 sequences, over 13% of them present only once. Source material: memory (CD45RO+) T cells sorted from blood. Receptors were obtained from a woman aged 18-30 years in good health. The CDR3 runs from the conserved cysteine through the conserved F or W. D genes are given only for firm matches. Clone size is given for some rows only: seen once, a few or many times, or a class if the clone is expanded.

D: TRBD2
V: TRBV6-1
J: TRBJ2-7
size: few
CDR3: CAVQGLAGAREQYF
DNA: TGTGCCGTCCAAGGACTAGCGGGGGCAAGGGAGCAGTACTTC

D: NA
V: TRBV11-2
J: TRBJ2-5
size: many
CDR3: CASSTRRYQETQYF
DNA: TGTGCCAGCAGCACGAGGAGGTACCAAGAGACCCAGTACTTC

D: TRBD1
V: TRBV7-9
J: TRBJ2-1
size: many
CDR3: CASSHTPSGGSYNEQFF
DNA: TGTGCCAGCAGCCATACCCCTTCAGGGGGCTCCTACAATGAGCAGTTCTTC

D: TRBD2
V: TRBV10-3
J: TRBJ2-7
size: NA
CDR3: CAISVASGRALGYEQYF
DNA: TGTGCCATCAGTGTAGCTAGCGGGAGGGCCCTCGGCTACGAGCAGTACTTC

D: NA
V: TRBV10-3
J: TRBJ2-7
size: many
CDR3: CASGPGLSYEQYF
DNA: TGTGCCTCGGGCCCCGGGTTGTCCTACGAGCAGTACTTC

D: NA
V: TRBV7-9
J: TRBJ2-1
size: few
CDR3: CASSSRQIEEQFF
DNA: TGTGCCAGCAGCTCGAGACAGATAGAAGAGCAGTTCTTC

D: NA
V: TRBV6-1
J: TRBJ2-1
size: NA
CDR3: CASSLSGGLYEQFF
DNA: TGTGCCAGCAGCTTGAGCGGAGGGTTGTATGAGCAGTTCTTC

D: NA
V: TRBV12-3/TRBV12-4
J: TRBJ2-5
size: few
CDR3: CASQMRRGGLQETQYF
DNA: TGTGCCAGTCAAATGCGGAGGGGGGGCCTCCAAGAGACCCAGTACTTC

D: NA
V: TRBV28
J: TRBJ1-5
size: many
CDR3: CASSPPQGIQPQHF
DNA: TGTGCCAGCAGTCCCCCGCAGGGCATCCAGCCCCAGCATTTT

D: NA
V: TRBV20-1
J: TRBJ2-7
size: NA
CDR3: CSASRAGVHEQYF
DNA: TGCAGTGCTAGCAGGGCAGGGGTCCACGAGCAGTACTTC

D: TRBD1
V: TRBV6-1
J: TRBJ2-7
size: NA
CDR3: CASGRGTVDYEQYF
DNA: TGTGCCAGCGGACGTGGGACAGTGGACTACGAGCAGTACTTC

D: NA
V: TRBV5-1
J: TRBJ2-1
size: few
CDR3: CASSFFGPYNEQFF
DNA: TGCGCCAGCAGCTTTTTTGGGCCTTACAATGAGCAGTTCTTC

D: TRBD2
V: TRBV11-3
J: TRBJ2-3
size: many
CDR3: CASGTSDFTDTQYF
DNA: TGTGCCAGCGGGACTAGCGACTTCACAGATACGCAGTATTTT

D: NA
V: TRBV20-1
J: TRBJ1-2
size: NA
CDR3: CSGAGEGYGYTF
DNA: TGCAGTGGGGCAGGGGAGGGCTATGGCTACACCTTC

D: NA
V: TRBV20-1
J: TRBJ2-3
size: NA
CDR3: CSARAPGTDTQYF
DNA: TGCAGTGCTAGAGCGCCAGGCACAGATACGCAGTATTTT

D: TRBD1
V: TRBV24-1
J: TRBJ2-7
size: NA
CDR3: CATSAGGQGNYEQYF
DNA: TGTGCCACCAGTGCGGGTGGACAGGGGAACTACGAGCAGTACTTC

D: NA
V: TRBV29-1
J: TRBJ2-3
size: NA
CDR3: CSVRDPWSTDTQYF
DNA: TGCAGCGTTAGGGACCCCTGGAGCACAGATACGCAGTATTTT

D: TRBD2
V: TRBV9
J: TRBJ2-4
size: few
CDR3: CASSVAGGPKNIQYF
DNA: TGTGCCAGCAGCGTAGCGGGAGGGCCAAAAAACATTCAGTACTTC

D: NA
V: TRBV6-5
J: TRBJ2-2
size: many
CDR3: CASSYSVLNTGELFF
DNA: TGTGCCAGCAGTTACTCGGTGCTCAACACCGGGGAGCTGTTTTTT

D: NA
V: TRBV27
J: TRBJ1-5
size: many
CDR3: CASRAHGAGQPQHF
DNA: TGTGCCAGCAGGGCACACGGGGCGGGACAGCCCCAGCATTTT

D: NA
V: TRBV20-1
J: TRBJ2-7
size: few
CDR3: CSAAQGAGGPSYEQYF
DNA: TGCAGTGCTGCCCAGGGAGCTGGCGGCCCGTCCTACGAGCAGTACTTC

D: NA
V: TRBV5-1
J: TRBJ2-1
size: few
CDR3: CASSLQEHYNEQFF
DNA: TGCGCCAGCAGCCTCCAGGAACACTACAATGAGCAGTTCTTC

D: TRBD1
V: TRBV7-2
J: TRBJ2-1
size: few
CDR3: CASSTHRGNEQFF
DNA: TGTGCCAGCAGTACTCACAGGGGAAATGAGCAGTTCTTC

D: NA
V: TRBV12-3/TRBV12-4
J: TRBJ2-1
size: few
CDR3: CASSRLLLQGEQFF
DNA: TGTGCCAGCAGTCGACTCCTCTTACAAGGCGAGCAGTTCTTC

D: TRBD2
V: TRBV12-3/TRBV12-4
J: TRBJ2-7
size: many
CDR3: CASSRGRGYEQYF
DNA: TGTGCCAGCAGTCGAGGGAGGGGCTACGAGCAGTACTTC

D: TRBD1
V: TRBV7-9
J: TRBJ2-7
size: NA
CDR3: CASSPTRGFDEQYF
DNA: TGTGCCAGCAGCCCCACCAGGGGGTTCGACGAGCAGTACTTC

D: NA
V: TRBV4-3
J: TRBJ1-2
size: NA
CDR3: CASSQAGGGPYGYTF
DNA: TGCGCCAGCAGCCAAGCCGGGGGGGGTCCTTATGGCTACACCTTC

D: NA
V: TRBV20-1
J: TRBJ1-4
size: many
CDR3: CSAQDGGAANEKLFF
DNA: TGCAGTGCTCAAGACGGCGGCGCAGCTAATGAAAAACTGTTTTTT

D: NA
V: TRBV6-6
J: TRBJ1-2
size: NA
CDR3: CASTPGLGYGYTF
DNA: TGTGCCAGCACCCCGGGGCTGGGCTATGGCTACACCTTC

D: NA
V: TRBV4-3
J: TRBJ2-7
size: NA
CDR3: CASSQGWGRQYF
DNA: TGCGCCAGCAGCCAAGGGTGGGGTCGGCAGTACTTC

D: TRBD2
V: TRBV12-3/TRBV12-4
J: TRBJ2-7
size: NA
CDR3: CASREGLAAPYEQYF
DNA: TGTGCCAGCAGAGAAGGACTAGCGGCCCCCTACGAGCAGTACTTC

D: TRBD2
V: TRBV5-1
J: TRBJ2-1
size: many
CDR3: CASSQLAGGLKFF
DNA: TGCGCCAGCAGCCAACTAGCGGGGGGGCTCAAGTTCTTC

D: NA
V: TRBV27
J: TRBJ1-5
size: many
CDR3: CASSWTAFNQPQHF
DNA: TGTGCCAGCAGTTGGACAGCTTTCAATCAGCCCCAGCATTTT

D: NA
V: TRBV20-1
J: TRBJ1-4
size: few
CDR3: CSAETGSEKLFF
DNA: TGCAGTGCAGAGACAGGTAGCGAAAAACTGTTTTTT

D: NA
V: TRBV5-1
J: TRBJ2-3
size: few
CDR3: CASSLQVSTDTQYF
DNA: TGCGCCAGCAGCTTGCAAGTATCCACAGATACGCAGTATTTT

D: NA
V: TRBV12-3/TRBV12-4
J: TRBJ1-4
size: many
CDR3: CASTPGRGKLFF
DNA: TGTGCCAGCACCCCCGGGCGAGGAAAACTGTTTTTT

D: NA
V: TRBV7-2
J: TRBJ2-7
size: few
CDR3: CASSFLDEQYF
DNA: TGTGCCAGCAGCTTTCTGGACGAGCAGTACTTC

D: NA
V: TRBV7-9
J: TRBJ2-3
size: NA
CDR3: CASSMPGTDTQYF
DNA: TGTGCCAGCAGCATGCCGGGCACAGATACGCAGTATTTT

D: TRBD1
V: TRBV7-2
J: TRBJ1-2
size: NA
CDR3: CASSWRTGTYGYTF
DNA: TGTGCCAGCAGCTGGCGGACAGGTACATATGGCTACACCTTC

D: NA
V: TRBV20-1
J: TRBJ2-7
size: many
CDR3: CSARDRGDEQYF
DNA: TGCAGTGCTAGAGATCGGGGTGACGAGCAGTACTTC

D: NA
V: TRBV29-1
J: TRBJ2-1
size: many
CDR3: CSVGAGLNHEQFF
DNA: TGCAGCGTTGGTGCGGGATTGAATCATGAGCAGTTCTTC

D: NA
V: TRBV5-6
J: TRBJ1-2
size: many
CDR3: CASSLNFERRYTF
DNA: TGTGCCAGCAGCTTGAATTTTGAGAGACGCTACACCTTC

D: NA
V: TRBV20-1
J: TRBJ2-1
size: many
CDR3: CSARAGALDNNEQFF
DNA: TGCAGTGCTAGAGCCGGGGCACTAGATAACAATGAGCAGTTCTTC

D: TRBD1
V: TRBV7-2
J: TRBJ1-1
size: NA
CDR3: CASSRTGGPAFF
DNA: TGTGCCAGCAGTAGGACAGGTGGTCCAGCTTTCTTT

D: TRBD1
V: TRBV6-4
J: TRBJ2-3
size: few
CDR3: CASSVQGAETDTQYF
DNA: TGTGCCAGCAGTGTCCAGGGGGCTGAGACAGATACGCAGTATTTT

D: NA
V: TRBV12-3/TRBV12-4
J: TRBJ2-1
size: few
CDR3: CASSLAGGSNEQFF
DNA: TGTGCCAGCAGTTTAGCGGGAGGCTCCAATGAGCAGTTCTTC

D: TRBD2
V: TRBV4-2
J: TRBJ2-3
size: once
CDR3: CASSQGQLAGGQDTQYF
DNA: TGTGCCAGCAGCCAAGGGCAACTAGCGGGGGGGCAAGATACGCAGTATTTT

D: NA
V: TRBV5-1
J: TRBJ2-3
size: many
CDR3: CASSSGLVYGGTDTQYF
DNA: TGCGCCAGCAGCTCGGGACTGGTTTATGGGGGTACAGATACGCAGTATTTT

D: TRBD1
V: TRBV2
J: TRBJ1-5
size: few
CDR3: CASADRVIQPQHF
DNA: TGTGCCAGTGCAGACAGGGTTATCCAGCCCCAGCATTTT

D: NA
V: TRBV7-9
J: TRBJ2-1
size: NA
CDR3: CASSPLRSVPGFSEQFF
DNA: TGTGCCAGCAGCCCACTAAGGTCCGTCCCCGGGTTTTCTGAGCAGTTCTTC

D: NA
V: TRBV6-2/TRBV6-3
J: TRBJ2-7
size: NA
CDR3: CASSYPLTGEPYEQYF
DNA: TGTGCCAGCAGTTACCCCCTGACTGGGGAACCCTACGAGCAGTACTTC

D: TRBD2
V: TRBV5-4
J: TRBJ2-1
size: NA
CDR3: CASSFSGVANEQFF
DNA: TGTGCCAGCAGCTTCAGCGGGGTAGCCAATGAGCAGTTCTTC